The 26 T cell receptor beta chains listed next were all sequenced from one sample in a study of beta chain features in type 1 diabetes (dated by TCRdb to the late 2010s). Broad study findings and their caveats: In all four CD4+ subsets, TCRB CDR3 length was moderately but significantly shorter in type 1 diabetes patients.

Library preparation used the immunoSEQ multiplex PCR assay. The High Capacity cDNA Reverse Transcription Kit was used to reverse transcribe all of the isolated RNA, meaning that expressed TCRB transcripts were what got sequenced. The table comes from immuneACCESS by way of TCRdb, which keeps in-frame sequences with V and J called. Part of the clones is missing from these tables; in studies checked, under half for an unresolved V gene and the rest for unknown reasons. The sample profile shows tens of thousands of clones; about 50% of them were found once. The ten top clones hold 0.65% to 0.75% of the sample. Their cognate antigens are unknown. The sample was central memory CD4+ T cells from blood. Receptor source: a man aged 25-45 years with type 1 diabetes.

This clone was seen more than once but under ten times. The CDR3 region has the DNA TGTGCCAGCAACCCCGGCTACGAGCAGTACTTC. Translating gives CASNPGYEQYF. The gene calls are TRBV2 and TRBJ2-7; no clear D gene. V was shortened by 7 bases and J by 3 bases, with 7 bases between the two germline ends. The CDR3 runs 11 residues. The V gene's germline CDR1 is SNHLY and CDR2 FYNNEI.

The chain recombines TRBV5-4 with TRBJ2-3; TRBD2 matches 8 bases. Trimming removed 4 bases from V and 2 bases from J; junction bases left unmatched: 3. The germline V gene has CDR1 SGHNT and CDR2 YYREEE (reference sequence). The CDR3 has 14 residues. The CDR3 DNA reads as TGTGCCAGCAGCCCGGGAGGGACCACAGATACGCAGTATTTT. Protein: CASSPGGTTDTQYF.

V and J are TRBV19 and TRBJ2-3; TRBD1 aligns across 8 bases. This CDR3 region has 13 residues. Germline lookup yields CDR1 LNHDA and CDR2 SQIVND (reference sequence). V shed 9 bases and J 5 bases; nucleotides not matched to a gene: 7. CDR3 residues: CASNTGGIDTQYF. In DNA, the CDR3 is TGTGCCAGCAACACAGGGGGAATAGATACGCAGTATTTT.

The CDR3 sequence: CASSLSVDYGYTF. For the CDR3, the DNA is TGTGCCAGCAGCCTCTCGGTAGACTATGGCTACACCTTC. The chain has TRBV14 and TRBJ1-2, with no clear D. The CDR3 sequence is 13 residues long. V lost 4 bases to trimming and J lost 3 bases, with 9 bases between them. Germline V gene sequence: CDR1 SGHDN, CDR2 FVKESK.

In its sample, this clone was seen a few times. The chain couples TRBV30 to TRBJ2-1, with D possibly being TRBD2 (5 bases). Trimming pared 4 bases from V and 1 base from J, leaving 8 bases between. This CDR3 is 13 amino acids long. CDR1 and CDR2 (germline): GTSNPN, SVGIG (reference sequence). The CDR3 is CAWNPGSYNEQFF. The CDR3, as DNA: TGTGCCTGGAATCCGGGGTCCTACAATGAGCAGTTCTTC.

This chain uses TRBV6-6 with TRBJ2-3, with D maybe TRBD1 (6 bases). There are 11 residues in the CDR3. The V gene lost 7 bases and the J gene lost 6 bases, with 8 bases spanning the gap. Germline V gene sequence: CDR1 MNHNY, CDR2 SVGAGI (reference sequence). CDR3 nucleotides: TGTGCCAGCACCCAGGGGGATACGCAGTATTTT. The encoded protein is CASTQGDTQYF.

The sample holds a few counts of this clone. This chain joins TRBV19 and TRBJ2-2; D perhaps matches TRBD1 (6 bases). This CDR3 is 16 amino acids long. Per the germline V gene, CDR1 is LNHDA and CDR2 is SQIVND (reference sequence). V lost 3 bases to trimming and J lost 3 bases, with 14 bases between them. CDR3 loop: CASSMGQIMYTGELFF. The CDR3 DNA sequence: TGTGCCAGTAGTATGGGACAAATTATGTACACCGGGGAGCTGTTTTTT.

The chain combines TRBV5-1 with TRBJ2-7; D gene unclear. Germline V gives CDR1 SGHRS, CDR2 YFSETQ. V was clipped by 1 base and J by 0 bases, with 8 bases between them. This CDR3 comprises 14 residues. In DNA, the CDR3 is TGCGCCAGCAGCTTGCAGGTTAGCTCCTACGAGCAGTACTTC. Translated, it gives CASSLQVSSYEQYF.

This clone was found once. The CDR3 region is CASSERTIYQETQYF. CDR3 sequence (DNA): TGTGCCAGCAGCGAACGGACTATCTACCAAGAGACCCAGTACTTC. V is TRBV7-6 and J is TRBJ2-5; weak D call: TRBD2 (6 bases). CDR3 length: 15 amino acids. V lost 5 bases and J lost 0, with 13 bases in between. Germline CDR1 reads SGHVS; CDR2 reads FNYEAQ.

The chain joins TRBV6-1 to TRBJ2-1; 9 bases are a match to TRBD2. Germline assignment: CDR1 MNHNS and CDR2 SASEGT. The CDR3 contains 15 residues. Trimming took 4 bases from V and 9 from J; bases not matched to a gene: 10. DNA for the CDR3: TGTGCCAGCAGTGGTGAGGGCGGGAGGGCCGGTGAGCAGTTCTTC. Translating gives CASSGEGGRAGEQFF.

J is TRBJ1-5 and V is TRBV6-5; D gene ambiguous. Germline assignment: CDR1 MNHEY and CDR2 SVGAGI. Trimming pared 0 bases from V and 7 bases from J, leaving 7 bases between. This CDR3 spans 13 amino acids. Here the CDR3 reads CASSYSREQPQHF. Written as DNA, the CDR3 is TGTGCCAGCAGTTACTCGAGGGAGCAGCCCCAGCATTTT.

This clone was found a few times. The chain uses TRBV2 and TRBJ2-1, with TRBD2 matching over 15 bases. CDR3 size: 17 residues. Germline values: CDR1 SNHLY, CDR2 FYNNEI. After removal of 6 bases from V and 5 bases from J, the junction contained 8 bases not matched to a gene. This chain's CDR3 is CASSPRTSGRAHNEQFF. CDR3 sequence (DNA): TGTGCCAGCAGCCCCCGGACTAGCGGGAGGGCCCACAATGAGCAGTTCTTC. Together with reference TRBV2 and TRBJ2-1, the CDR3 gives the full variable domain: EPEVTQTPSHQVTQMGQEVILRCVPISNHLYFYWYRQILGQKVEFLVSFYNNEISEKSEIFDDQFSVERPDGSNFTLKIRSTKLEDSAMYFCASSPRTSGRAHNEQFFGPGTRLTVL.

The chain carries TRBV6-1 and TRBJ1-1; perhaps TRBD1 as D (5 bases). Germline lookup yields CDR1 MNHNS and CDR2 SASEGT. With 3 bases removed from V and 1 base from J, the gap between germline ends came to 9 bases. CDR3 size: 14 residues. CDR3 loop: CASSDGGPNTEAFF. CDR3 bases: TGTGCCAGCAGTGACGGGGGTCCGAACACTGAAGCTTTCTTT.

V and J are TRBV6-6 and TRBJ1-1; D uncertain. CDR1 MNHNY and CDR2 SVGAGI come from the germline V gene (reference sequence). Trimming pared 2 bases from V and 6 bases from J, leaving 13 bases between. The CDR3 sequence is 14 residues long. CDR3 protein: CASSYGPEQAEAFF. The CDR3 coding sequence is TGTGCCAGCAGTTACGGGCCAGAGCAGGCTGAAGCTTTCTTT.

The rearrangement joins TRBV6-5 to TRBJ2-7; 10 bases line up with TRBD2. Trimming at V came to 6 bases and at J to 3 bases, leaving 5 bases not matched to a gene. Per the germline V gene, CDR1 is MNHEY and CDR2 is SVGAGI. The CDR3 extends over 14 amino acids. The CDR3 coding sequence is TGTGCCAGCAGGACCGGGACTAGCGACTACGAGCAGTACTTC. Amino acid sequence: CASRTGTSDYEQYF.

The rearrangement links TRBV5-4 to TRBJ2-3; 7 positions agree with TRBD2. The V segment lost 3 bases and the J segment 1 base; nucleotides outside the gene matches: 5. The CDR3 sequence is 15 residues long. Germline lookup yields CDR1 SGHNT and CDR2 YYREEE (reference sequence). The CDR3, as DNA: TGTGCCAGCAGCTGGGGGGGAGGGGGCACAGATACGCAGTATTTT. Amino acid sequence: CASSWGGGGTDTQYF.

The V call is TRBV5-1, the J call TRBJ2-5; TRBD1 might be the D (5 bases). The CDR3 loop spans 14 amino acids. Trimming took 0 bases from V and 4 from J, leaving 10 bases between them. Germline CDR1 and CDR2: SGHRS and YFSETQ. The CDR3 nucleotides read TGCGCCAGCAGCTTGGCGTTGGGGCGAGAGACCCAGTACTTC. Translating gives CASSLALGRETQYF.

V usage is TRBV5-1 and J usage is TRBJ1-1; D not resolved. Looked up from germline, CDR1 is SGHRS and CDR2 is YFSETQ. This CDR3 has 12 residues. The V end was cut by 0 bases, the J end by 8 bases, with 8 bases between. This CDR3 is CASSLEGREAFF. DNA for the CDR3: TGCGCCAGCAGCTTGGAAGGCAGGGAAGCTTTCTTT.

The chain combines TRBV5-6 with TRBJ1-2; 7 bases line up with TRBD1. The germline V gene encodes CDR1 SGHDT and CDR2 YYEEEE. CDR3 length: 17 residues. The V gene end was trimmed by 4 bases and the J gene end by 4 bases; junction bases not matched to a gene: 16. The DNA of the CDR3 is TGTGCCAGCAGCCGAGACAGGGCGGGTAAGGATCGCTATGGCTACACCTTC. This translates into CASSRDRAGKDRYGYTF.

This clone was found a few times. The CDR3 DNA sequence: TGTGCCACCAGCAGAGATACAGGCCCGGAGCAGCCCCAGCATTTT. It codes for CATSRDTGPEQPQHF. This rearrangement joins TRBV15 to TRBJ1-5, with a tentative D call TRBD1 (5 bases). The CDR3 extends over 15 amino acids. The V gene lost 0 bases and the J gene lost 7 bases, with 13 bases spanning the gap. The germline CDR1 and CDR2 sequences are LNHNV and YYDKDF (reference sequence).

V usage is TRBV10-3 and J usage is TRBJ2-5, with D tentatively TRBD1 (5 bases). The CDR3 is 14 residues long. V dropped 2 bases and J dropped 5 bases, with 12 bases sitting between them. The V gene's germline CDR1 is ENHRY and CDR2 SYGVKD. The CDR3 sequence is CAISEVSGRETQYF. The CDR3 region has the DNA TGTGCCATCAGTGAGGTATCAGGGCGGGAGACCCAGTACTTC.

V gene TRBV7-9 combines with J gene TRBJ2-5; weak D call: TRBD1 (5 bases). V lost 5 bases and J 5 bases, leaving 6 bases between the germline ends. Per germline, CDR1 SEHNR and CDR2 FQNEAQ (reference sequence). This CDR3 contains 11 residues. The CDR3 is CASSKGETQYF. Written as DNA, the CDR3 is TGTGCCAGCAGCAAGGGGGAGACCCAGTACTTC.

The V gene is TRBV10-3, the J gene TRBJ2-7; TRBD2 matches 13 bases. Germline V gene sequence: CDR1 ENHRY, CDR2 SYGVKD. The CDR3 totals 15 residues. V lost 4 bases, J lost 2 bases, and 2 bases stayed unmatched. CDR3 sequence reads: CAISGTSGSPYEQYF. The DNA for the CDR3 is TGTGCCATCAGTGGGACTAGCGGGAGTCCCTACGAGCAGTACTTC.

This clone was seen only a few times. The chain uses TRBV9 and TRBJ1-1, with a weak D call TRBD1 (6 bases). The germline V gene encodes CDR1 SGDLS and CDR2 YYNGEE. The CDR3 runs 15 residues. Trimming left V 0 bases short and J 4 bases short, with 13 bases between. Here the CDR3 DNA reads TGTGCCAGCAGCGTAGAGGGGGTTTACGGCACTGAAGCTTTCTTT. It is translated as CASSVEGVYGTEAFF.

This chain uses TRBV4-1 with TRBJ1-2, with D hard to call. V was cut by 4 bases and J by 1 base, with 13 bases left in between. Germline-derived CDR1 and CDR2 are MGHRA and YSYEKL. The CDR3 is 15 residues long. This CDR3 is CASSREGRVNYGYTF. The CDR3 bases are TGCGCCAGCAGCCGAGAAGGGAGGGTTAACTATGGCTACACCTTC.

In this sample, this clone turned up a few times. The V and J genes are TRBV19 and TRBJ2-7; weak D call: TRBD1 (5 bases). The CDR3 runs 12 residues. Germline V gene data show CDR1 as LNHDA and CDR2 as SQIVND (reference sequence). V was pared by 9 bases and J by 6 bases, with 15 bases between. CDR3 nucleotide sequence: TGTGCCAGCCGACCGCAGGGCGGCGAGCAGTACTTC. This codes for CASRPQGGEQYF.